Sequencing of this T cell receptor beta chain was carried out in a study of T cells in localized non-small cell lung cancer. Using immunoSEQ multiplex PCR, the repertoire was profiled, and TCRdb retains in-frame clones only, with some absent. This sample has 20,000 to 25,000 clones; approximately 90% occur once, and the top ten carry over 20%. The CDR3 is made up of 15 amino acids. In germline, CDR1 is SNHLY, CDR2 FYNNEI. After removal of 6 bases from V and 2 bases from J, the junction contained 8 bases not matched to a gene. The genes are TRBV2 and TRBJ1-2, with 8 bases matching TRBD1. The receptor was derived from a man aged 40-75 years with stage II squamous cell lung carcinoma. The sequenced sample was PBMCs, obtained before any cancer treatment. The CDR3 region has the DNA TGTGCCAGCAGCCGTACAGGGGGAGCAAACTATGGCTACACCTTC. It specifies CASSRTGGANYGYTF.